The TCR beta chain under discussion was sequenced for a study of T-cell reconstitution after alpha-beta-depleted transplantation in children. Trimming cost V 2 bases and J 6 bases; bases outside gene matches: 7. Germline V gene lookup returns CDR1 SNHLY and CDR2 FYNNEI. This CDR3 has 16 amino acids. Study-wide findings and caveats: As was reported, about two months after transplant, alpha-beta T cells came from several hundred expanded graft clones. Recipient T cells and thymic progenitors that survived were the source of the high TCRbeta diversity seen at day 60 in some patients. One year post-transplant, T-cell counts and diversity were largely derived from T cells produced anew.

This clonotype was observed a few times. Its cognate antigen is unknown. This sample's TCRbeta library carried unique molecular identifier barcodes. TCRdb passed the PCR reads through MiXCR, listing each CDR3 protein once. The sample lists tens of thousands of distinct CDR3 sequences; 6.4% were seen once. The source material was peripheral blood, sampled 60 days after TCRalphabeta/CD19-depleted stem cell transplant. The clonotype originates from a child under three years old who had a stem cell transplant for acute myeloid leukemia, so the T cells may come from the graft donor. The chain joins TRBV2 to TRBJ2-4; 10 bases align to TRBD2. DNA of the CDR3: TGTGCCAGCAGTGAACTAGGACTAGCGGTCGGAAACATTCAGTACTTC. Residues: CASSELGLAVGNIQYF.